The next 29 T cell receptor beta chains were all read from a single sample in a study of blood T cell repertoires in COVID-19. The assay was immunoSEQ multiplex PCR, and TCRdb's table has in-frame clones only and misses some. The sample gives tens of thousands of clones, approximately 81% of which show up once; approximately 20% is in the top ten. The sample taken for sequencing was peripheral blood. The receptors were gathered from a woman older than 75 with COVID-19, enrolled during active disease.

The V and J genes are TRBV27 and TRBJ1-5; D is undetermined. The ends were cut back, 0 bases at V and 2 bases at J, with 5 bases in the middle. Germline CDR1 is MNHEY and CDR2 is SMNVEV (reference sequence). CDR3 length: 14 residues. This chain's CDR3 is CASSLSGGNQPQHF. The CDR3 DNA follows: TGTGCCAGCAGTTTATCAGGAGGCAATCAGCCCCAGCATTTT.

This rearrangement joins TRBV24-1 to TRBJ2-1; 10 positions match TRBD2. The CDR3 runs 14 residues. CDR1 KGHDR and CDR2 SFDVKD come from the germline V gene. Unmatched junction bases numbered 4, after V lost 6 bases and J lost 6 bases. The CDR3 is CATSRAGGVNEQFF. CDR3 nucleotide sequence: TGTGCCACCAGTCGAGCGGGAGGGGTCAATGAGCAGTTCTTC.

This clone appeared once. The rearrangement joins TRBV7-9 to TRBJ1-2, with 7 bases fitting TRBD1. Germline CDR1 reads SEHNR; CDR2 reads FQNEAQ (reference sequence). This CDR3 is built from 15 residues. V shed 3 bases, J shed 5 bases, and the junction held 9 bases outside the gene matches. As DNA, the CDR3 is TGTGCCAGCAGCTTCGGGCAGGGGGAAGTTTATGGCTACACCTTC. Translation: CASSFGQGEVYGYTF.

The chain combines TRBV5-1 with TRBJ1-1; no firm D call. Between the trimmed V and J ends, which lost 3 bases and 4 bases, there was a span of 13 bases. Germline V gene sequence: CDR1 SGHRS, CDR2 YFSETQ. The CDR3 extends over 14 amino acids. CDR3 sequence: CASSSLKGVTEAFF. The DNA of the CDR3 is TGCGCCAGCAGCTCCCTCAAGGGAGTCACTGAAGCTTTCTTT.

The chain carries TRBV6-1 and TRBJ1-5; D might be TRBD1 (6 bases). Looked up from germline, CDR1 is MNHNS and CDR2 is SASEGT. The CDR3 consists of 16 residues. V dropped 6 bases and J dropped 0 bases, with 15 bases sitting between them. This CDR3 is CASSEQGAYSNQPQHF. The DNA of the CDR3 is TGTGCCAGCAGCGAACAGGGCGCATATAGCAATCAGCCCCAGCATTTT.

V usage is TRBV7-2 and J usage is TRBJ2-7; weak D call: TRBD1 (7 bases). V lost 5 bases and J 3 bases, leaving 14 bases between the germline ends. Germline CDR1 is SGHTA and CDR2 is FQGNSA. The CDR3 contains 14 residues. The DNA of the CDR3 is TGTGCCAGCAGCACTAGACAGGGAGGCTACGAGCAGTACTTC. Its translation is CASSTRQGGYEQYF.

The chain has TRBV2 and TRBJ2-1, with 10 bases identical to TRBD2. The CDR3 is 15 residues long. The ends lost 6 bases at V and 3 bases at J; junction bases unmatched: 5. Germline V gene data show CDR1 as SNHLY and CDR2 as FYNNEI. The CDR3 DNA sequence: TGTGCCAGCAGAACCGGGACTAGCGACTACAATGAGCAGTTCTTC. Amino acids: CASRTGTSDYNEQFF.

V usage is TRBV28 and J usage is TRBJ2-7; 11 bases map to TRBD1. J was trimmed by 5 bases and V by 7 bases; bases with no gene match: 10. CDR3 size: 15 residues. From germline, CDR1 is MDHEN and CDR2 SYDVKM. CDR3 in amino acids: CASITLRDRGNEQYF. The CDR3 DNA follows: TGTGCCAGCATTACACTCCGGGACAGGGGGAACGAGCAGTACTTC.

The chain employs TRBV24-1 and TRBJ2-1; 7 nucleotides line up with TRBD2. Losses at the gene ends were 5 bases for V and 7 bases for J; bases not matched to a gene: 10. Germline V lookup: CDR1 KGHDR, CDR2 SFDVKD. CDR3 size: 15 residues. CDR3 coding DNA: TGTGCCACCAGTGGAGGACTAGGTCCTACGAATGAGCAGTTCTTC. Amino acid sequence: CATSGGLGPTNEQFF.

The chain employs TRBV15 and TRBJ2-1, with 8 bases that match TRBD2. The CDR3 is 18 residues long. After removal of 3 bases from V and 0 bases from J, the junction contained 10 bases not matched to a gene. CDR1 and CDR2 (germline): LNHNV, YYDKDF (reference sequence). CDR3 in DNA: TGTGCCACCAGCAGCCCCTCCATCAGCGGGAGCTCCTACAATGAGCAGTTCTTC. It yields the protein CATSSPSISGSSYNEQFF.

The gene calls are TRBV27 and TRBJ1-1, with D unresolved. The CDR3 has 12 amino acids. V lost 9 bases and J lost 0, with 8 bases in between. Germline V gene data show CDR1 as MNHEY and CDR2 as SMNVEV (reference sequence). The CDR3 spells CASGMMNTEAFF. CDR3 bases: TGTGCCAGTGGCATGATGAACACTGAAGCTTTCTTT.

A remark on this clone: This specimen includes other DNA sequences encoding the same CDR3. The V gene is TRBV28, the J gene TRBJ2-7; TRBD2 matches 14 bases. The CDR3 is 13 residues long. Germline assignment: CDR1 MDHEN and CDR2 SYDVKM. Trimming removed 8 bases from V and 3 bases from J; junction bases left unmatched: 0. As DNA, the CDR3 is TGTGCCAGCGGGACTAGCGGGAGCTACGAGCAGTACTTC. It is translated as CASGTSGSYEQYF. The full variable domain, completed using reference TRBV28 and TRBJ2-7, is DVKVTQSSRYLVKRTGEKVFLECVQDMDHENMFWYRQDPGLGLRLIYFSYDVKMKEKGDIPEGYSVSREKKERFSLILESASTNQTSMYLCASGTSGSYEQYFGPGTRLTVT.

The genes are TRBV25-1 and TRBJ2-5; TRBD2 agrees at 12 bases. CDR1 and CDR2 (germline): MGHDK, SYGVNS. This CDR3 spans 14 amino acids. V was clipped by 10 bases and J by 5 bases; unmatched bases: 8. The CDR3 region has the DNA TGTGCCACCCTAGCGGGAGGGTTCGTGGAGACCCAGTACTTC. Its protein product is CATLAGGFVETQYF. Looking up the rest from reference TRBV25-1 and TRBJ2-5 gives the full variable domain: EADIYQTPRYLVIGTGKKITLECSQTMGHDKMYWYQQDPGMELHLIHYSYGVNSTEKGDLSSESTVSRIRTEHFPLTLESARPSHTSQYLCATLAGGFVETQYFGPGTRLLVL.

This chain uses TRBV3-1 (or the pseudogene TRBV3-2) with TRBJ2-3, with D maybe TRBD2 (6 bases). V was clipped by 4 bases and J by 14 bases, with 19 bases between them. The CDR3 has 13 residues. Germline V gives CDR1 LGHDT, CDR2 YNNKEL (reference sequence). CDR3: CASSLPDGGPRYF. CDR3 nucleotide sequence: TGTGCCAGCAGCCTGCCAGACGGGGGTCCAAGGTATTTT.

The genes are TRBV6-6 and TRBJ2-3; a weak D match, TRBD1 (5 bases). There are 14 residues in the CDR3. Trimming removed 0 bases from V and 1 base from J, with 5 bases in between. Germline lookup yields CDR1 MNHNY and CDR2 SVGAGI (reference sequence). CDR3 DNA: TGTGCCAGCAGTTACTCAGGGGGCACAGATACGCAGTATTTT. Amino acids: CASSYSGGTDTQYF.

In DNA form, the CDR3 reads TGTGCCAGCAGCCAAAGTTGGACAGGCAACACTGAAGCTTTCTTT. This sequence encodes CASSQSWTGNTEAFF. This rearrangement joins TRBV3-1 (or the pseudogene TRBV3-2) to TRBJ1-1; 7 bases are a match to TRBD1. The germline gives CDR1 LGHDT, CDR2 YNNKEL (reference sequence). The CDR3 loop spans 15 amino acids. V lost 2 bases and J lost 2; bases outside the gene matches: 5.

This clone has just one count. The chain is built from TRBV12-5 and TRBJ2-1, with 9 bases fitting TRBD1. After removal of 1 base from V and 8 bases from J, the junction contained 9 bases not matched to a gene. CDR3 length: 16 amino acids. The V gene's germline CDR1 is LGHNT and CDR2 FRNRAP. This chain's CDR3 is CASGLDAGQGSHEQFF. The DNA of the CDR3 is TGTGCTAGTGGTTTGGACGCGGGACAGGGTTCGCATGAGCAGTTCTTC.

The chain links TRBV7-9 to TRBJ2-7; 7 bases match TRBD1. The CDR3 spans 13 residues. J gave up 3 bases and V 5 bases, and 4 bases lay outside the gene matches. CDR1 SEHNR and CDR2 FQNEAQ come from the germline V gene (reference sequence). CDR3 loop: CASSQDRVYEQYF. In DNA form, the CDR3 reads TGTGCCAGCAGCCAAGACAGGGTCTACGAGCAGTACTTC.

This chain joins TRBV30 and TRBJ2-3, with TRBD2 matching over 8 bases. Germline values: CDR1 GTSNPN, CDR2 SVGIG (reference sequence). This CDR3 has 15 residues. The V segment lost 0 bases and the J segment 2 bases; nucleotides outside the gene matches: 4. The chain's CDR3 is CAWSVAGVLTDTQYF. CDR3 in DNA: TGTGCCTGGAGTGTAGCGGGAGTACTCACAGATACGCAGTATTTT. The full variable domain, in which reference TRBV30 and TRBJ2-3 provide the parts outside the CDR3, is SQTIHQWPATLVQPVGSPLSLECTVEGTSNPNLYWYRQAAGRGLQLLFYSVGIGQISSEVPQNLSASRPQDRQFILSSKKLLLSDSGFYLCAWSVAGVLTDTQYFGPGTRLTVL.

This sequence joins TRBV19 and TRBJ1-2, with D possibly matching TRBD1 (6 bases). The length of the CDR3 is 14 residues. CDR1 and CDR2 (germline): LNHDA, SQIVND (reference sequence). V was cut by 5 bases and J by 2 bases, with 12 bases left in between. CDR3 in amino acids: CASSSYRANYGYTF. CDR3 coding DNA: TGTGCCAGTAGTTCATACAGGGCAAACTATGGCTACACCTTC.

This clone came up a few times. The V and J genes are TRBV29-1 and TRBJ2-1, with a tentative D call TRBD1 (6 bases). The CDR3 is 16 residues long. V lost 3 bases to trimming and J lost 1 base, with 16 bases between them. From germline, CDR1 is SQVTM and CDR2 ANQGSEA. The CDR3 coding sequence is TGCAGCGTTGAGGGCGGAACAGGGATTTCCTACAATGAGCAGTTCTTC. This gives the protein CSVEGGTGISYNEQFF.

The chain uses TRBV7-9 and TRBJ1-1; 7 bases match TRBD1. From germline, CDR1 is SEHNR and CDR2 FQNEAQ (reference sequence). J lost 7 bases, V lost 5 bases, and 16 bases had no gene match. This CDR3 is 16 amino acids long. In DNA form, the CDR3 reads TGTGCCAGCAGCCTAGAAGGGGGCGCTTTATTCTTTGAAGCTTTCTTT. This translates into CASSLEGGALFFEAFF. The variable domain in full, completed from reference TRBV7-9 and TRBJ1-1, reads DTGVSQNPRHKITKRGQNVTFRCDPISEHNRLYWYRQTLGQGPEFLTYFQNEAQLEKSRLLSDRFSAERPKGSFSTLEIQRTEQGDSAMYLCASSLEGGALFFEAFFGQGTRLTVV.

The CDR3 loop reads CATRGAGGLNEKLFF. The DNA for the CDR3 is TGTGCCACCAGGGGGGCAGGGGGCCTTAATGAAAAACTGTTTTTT. V is TRBV10-3 and J is TRBJ1-4, with 8 bases aligning to TRBD1. This CDR3 has 15 amino acids. CDR1 is ENHRY and CDR2 is SYGVKD in the germline V gene. V shed 10 bases and J 4 bases; nucleotides not matched to a gene: 11.

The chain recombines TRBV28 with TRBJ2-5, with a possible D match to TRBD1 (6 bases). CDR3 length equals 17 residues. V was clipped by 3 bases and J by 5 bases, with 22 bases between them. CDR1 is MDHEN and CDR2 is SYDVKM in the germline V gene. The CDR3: CASSFPTPGTQGETQYF. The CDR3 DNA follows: TGTGCCAGCAGTTTTCCAACCCCCGGGACCCAGGGGGAGACCCAGTACTTC.

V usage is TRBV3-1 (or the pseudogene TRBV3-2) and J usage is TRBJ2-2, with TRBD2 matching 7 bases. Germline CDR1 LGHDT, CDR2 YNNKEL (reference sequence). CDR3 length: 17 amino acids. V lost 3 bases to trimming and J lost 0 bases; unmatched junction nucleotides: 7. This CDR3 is CASSHPISGTNTGELFF. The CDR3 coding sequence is TGTGCCAGCAGCCATCCAATAAGCGGGACGAACACCGGGGAGCTGTTTTTT.

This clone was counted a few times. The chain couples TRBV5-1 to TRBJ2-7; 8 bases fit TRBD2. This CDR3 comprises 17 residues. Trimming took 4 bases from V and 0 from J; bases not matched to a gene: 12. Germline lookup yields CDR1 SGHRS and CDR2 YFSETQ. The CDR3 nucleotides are TGCGCCAGCAGCGTAAACCTAGCGGGCCTAAGCTCCTACGAGCAGTACTTC. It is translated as CASSVNLAGLSSYEQYF. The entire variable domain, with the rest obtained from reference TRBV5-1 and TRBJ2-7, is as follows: KAGVTQTPRYLIKTRGQQVTLSCSPISGHRSVSWYQQTPGQGLQFLFEYFSETQRNKGNFPGRFSGRQFSNSRSEMNVSTLELGDSALYLCASSVNLAGLSSYEQYFGPGTRLTVT.

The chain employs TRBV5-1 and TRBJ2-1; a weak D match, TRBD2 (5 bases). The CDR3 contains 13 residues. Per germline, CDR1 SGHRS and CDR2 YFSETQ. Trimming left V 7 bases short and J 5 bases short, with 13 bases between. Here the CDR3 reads CASQTGEHNEQFF. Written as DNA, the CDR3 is TGCGCCAGCCAGACCGGGGAGCACAATGAGCAGTTCTTC.

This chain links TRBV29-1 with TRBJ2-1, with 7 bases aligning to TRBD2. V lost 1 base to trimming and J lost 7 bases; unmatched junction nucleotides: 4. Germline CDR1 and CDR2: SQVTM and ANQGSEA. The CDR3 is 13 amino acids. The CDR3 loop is CSVEGGSMNEQFF. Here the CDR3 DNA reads TGCAGCGTTGAAGGCGGGAGTATGAATGAGCAGTTCTTC.

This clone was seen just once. In nucleotides, the CDR3 is TGTGCCAGCAGCTACCAGGGGGCATTCTACAATGAGCAGTTCTTC. This gives the protein CASSYQGAFYNEQFF. The chain is built from TRBV7-2 and TRBJ2-1; 8 bases fit TRBD1. V lost 4 bases and J lost 3; bases outside the gene matches: 5. Germline V gene lookup returns CDR1 SGHTA and CDR2 FQGNSA. The CDR3 has 15 residues.